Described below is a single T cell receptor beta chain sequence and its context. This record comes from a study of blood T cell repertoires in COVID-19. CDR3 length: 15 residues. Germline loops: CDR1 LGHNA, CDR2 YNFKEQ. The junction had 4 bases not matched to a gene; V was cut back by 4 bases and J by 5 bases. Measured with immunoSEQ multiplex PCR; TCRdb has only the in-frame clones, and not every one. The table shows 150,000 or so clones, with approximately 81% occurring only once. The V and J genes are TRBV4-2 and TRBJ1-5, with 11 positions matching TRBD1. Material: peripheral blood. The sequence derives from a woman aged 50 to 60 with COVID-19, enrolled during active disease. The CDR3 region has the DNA TGTGCCAGCAGCCGAGGGACAGGGGGAGATCAGCCCCAGCATTTT. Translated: CASSRGTGGDQPQHF.